A selection of T cell receptor beta chains follows, all from one sample in a study of blood T cell repertoires in COVID-19. The method was immunoSEQ multiplex PCR; TCRdb's version includes in-frame clones alone and lacks a portion of them. Of about 250,000 clones listed, 75% to 90% are singletons. The sample comprised PBMCs or T cells enriched from blood (not recorded which). The receptor set was obtained from a woman under 30 who had recovered from COVID-19. CDR3s include the opening cysteine and the closing phenylalanine or tryptophan. The D gene is left open where the match is weak. Clone size is stated in some rows and not others, as once, few, many or a class when expanded.

j_call	clone_size	d_call	v_call	cdr3_nt	cdr3_aa
TRBJ1-2	.	.	TRBV7-8	TGTGCCAGCAGCGGTTCAGTCTATGGCTACACCTTC	CASSGSVYGYTF
TRBJ2-7	.	.	TRBV29-1	TGCAGCACCTCGGGCCCCGGGGTGGGAGAGCAGTACTTC	CSTSGPGVGEQYF
TRBJ1-5	once	TRBD1	TRBV7-9	TGTGCCAGCAGCTTAGAGTGGGGCAGGGGGCTAAGCAATCAGCCCCAGCATTTT	CASSLEWGRGLSNQPQHF
TRBJ1-1	once	.	TRBV11-2	TGTGCCAGCAGCAAGGGACTGCTGAACACTGAAGCTTTCTTT	CASSKGLLNTEAFF
TRBJ2-5	.	.	TRBV15	TGTGCCACCAGCACAAGACGGGGGGAGACCCAGTACTTC	CATSTRRGETQYF
TRBJ2-7	.	.	TRBV10-1	TGCGCCAGCAGTGTCCCGGGGTCCTACGAGCAGTACTTC	CASSVPGSYEQYF
TRBJ1-1	.	.	TRBV12-3/TRBV12-4	TGTGCCAGCGGTCACCGGACAGCGGCTGAAGCTTTCTTT	CASGHRTAAEAFF
TRBJ1-1	.	TRBD1	TRBV5-8	TGTGCCAGCAGCTCTCTCCAGGGGACAGTGGGGGCTTTCTTT	CASSSLQGTVGAFF
TRBJ2-7	.	TRBD1	TRBV4-1	TGCGCCAGCAGCCAAGGACAGGGGGGCCACGAGCAGTACTTC	CASSQGQGGHEQYF
TRBJ1-1	.	TRBD1	TRBV6-5	TGTGCCAGCAGTTCGCCGGGACAGGGCTTCACTGAAGCTTTCTTT	CASSSPGQGFTEAFF
TRBJ1-1	few	TRBD1	TRBV13	TGTGCCAGCAGCTTAGTCCCGGGACAGGGGTCGAACACTGAAGCTTTCTTT	CASSLVPGQGSNTEAFF
TRBJ2-1	.	TRBD2	TRBV3-1/TRBV3-2	TGTGCCAGCAGCCTACTAGCGGGGGGGGTCAATGAGCAGTTCTTC	CASSLLAGGVNEQFF
TRBJ1-2	.	.	TRBV9	TGTGCCAGCAGCGTAGGGGTTGGAGGGGAGAGTAACTATGGCTACACCTTC	CASSVGVGGESNYGYTF
TRBJ1-6	.	.	TRBV2	TGTGCCACAGCGGGAGGCGCTGGTAATTCACCCCTCCACTTT	CATAGGAGNSPLHF
TRBJ2-1	.	TRBD2	TRBV9	TGTGCCAGCAGCGTTGTAGCGGGGAGCTCCTACAATGAGCAGTTCTTC	CASSVVAGSSYNEQFF
TRBJ1-6	.	.	TRBV30	TGTGCCTGGAGCTCCCGGGAGGGAGCCCTCCACTTT	CAWSSREGALHF
TRBJ1-1	.	TRBD1	TRBV28	TGTGCCAGCAGTTTAGTGTCAGGGGGCACTGAAGCTTTCTTT	CASSLVSGGTEAFF
TRBJ1-1	.	TRBD1	TRBV18	TGTGCCAGCTCCCAGGGGACAGGGAGGATAAACACTGAAGCTTTCTTT	CASSQGTGRINTEAFF
TRBJ1-4	.	.	TRBV3-1/TRBV3-2	TGTGCCAGCAGCCGGGACATGGACGAAAAACTGTTTTTT	CASSRDMDEKLFF
TRBJ2-3	.	.	TRBV24-1	TGTGCCACCAGTGATTTGCGAATCCCGGGATTCACAGATACGCAGTATTTT	CATSDLRIPGFTDTQYF
TRBJ1-1	.	TRBD1	TRBV15	TGTGCCACCAGCCCGCGGACAGGGATAGGGAACACTGAAGCTTTCTTT	CATSPRTGIGNTEAFF
TRBJ1-1	.	.	TRBV19	TGTGCCAGTAGTATAGGCCCTGAGCTGAACACTGAAGCTTTCTTT	CASSIGPELNTEAFF
TRBJ1-5	.	TRBD1	TRBV2	TGTGCCAGCAGGGGGACAGGGGCACAGCCCCAGCATTTT	CASRGTGAQPQHF
TRBJ1-5	.	.	TRBV6-5	TGTGCCAGCAGCCAACTAGCTCAGCCCCAGCATTTT	CASSQLAQPQHF
TRBJ1-1	.	TRBD1	TRBV5-1	TGCGCCAGCAGCGGAGGGACAGCTATTGATGAAGCTTTCTTT	CASSGGTAIDEAFF
TRBJ1-1	.	TRBD1	TRBV10-3	TGTGCCATCAGTATTGACAGGGGGACTGAAGCTTTCTTT	CAISIDRGTEAFF
TRBJ1-1	.	.	TRBV29-1	TGCAGCGTGGAGGGGAGGAACACTGAAGCTTTCTTT	CSVEGRNTEAFF
TRBJ2-1	few	.	TRBV29-1	TGCAGCGGGCGGACAGATAGCTCCTACAATGAGCAGTTCTTC	CSGRTDSSYNEQFF
TRBJ1-2	few	.	TRBV10-3	TGTGCCATCAGTGAGAACCCGGGGAGGGCCTATGGCTACACCTTC	CAISENPGRAYGYTF
TRBJ2-1	.	.	TRBV10-1	TGCGCCAGCTCCCGTGGGGAGCGCAATGAGCAGTTCTTC	CASSRGERNEQFF
TRBJ2-1	.	.	TRBV7-6	TGTGCCAGCAGACCGGGGTTCCCAACGGAAGGCTCCTACAATGAGCAGTTCTTC	CASRPGFPTEGSYNEQFF
TRBJ1-5	.	.	TRBV2	TGTGCCAGCAGTGCCCAAGGGGCATACAATCAGCCCCAGCATTTT	CASSAQGAYNQPQHF
TRBJ1-5	.	.	TRBV7-9	TGTGCCAGCAGCTTAGGGCAGGGGAGCGGTCAGCCCCAGCATTTT	CASSLGQGSGQPQHF